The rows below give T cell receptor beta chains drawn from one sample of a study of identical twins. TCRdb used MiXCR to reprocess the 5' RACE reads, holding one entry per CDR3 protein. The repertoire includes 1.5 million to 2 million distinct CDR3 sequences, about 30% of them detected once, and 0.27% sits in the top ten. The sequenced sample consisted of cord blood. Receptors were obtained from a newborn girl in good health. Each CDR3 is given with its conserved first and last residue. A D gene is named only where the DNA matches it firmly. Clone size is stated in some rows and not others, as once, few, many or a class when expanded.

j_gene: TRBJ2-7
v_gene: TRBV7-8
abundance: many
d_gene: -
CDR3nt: TGTGCCAGCAGCGAGAGGACTAATCTCGAGCAGTACTTC
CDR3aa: CASSERTNLEQYF

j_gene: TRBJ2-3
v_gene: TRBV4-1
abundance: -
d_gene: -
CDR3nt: TGCGCCAGCAGCCAAGGGGTTCTGTCCTACGAGCAGTACTTT
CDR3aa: CASSQGVLSYEQYF

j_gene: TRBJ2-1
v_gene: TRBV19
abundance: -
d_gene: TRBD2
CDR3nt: TGTGCCAGTAGGAGCGGGAGAGAGTCCTACAATGAGCAGTTCTTC
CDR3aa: CASRSGRESYNEQFF

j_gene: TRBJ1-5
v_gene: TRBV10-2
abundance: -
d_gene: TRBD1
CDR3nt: TGCGCCAGCAGGGCAGACAGGGTACAGCCCCAGCATTTT
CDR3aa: CASRADRVQPQHF

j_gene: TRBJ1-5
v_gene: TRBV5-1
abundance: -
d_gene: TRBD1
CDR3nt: TGCGCCCCTCTCCCGGGACAGGGGGCGAAGGGTAATCAGCCCCAGCATTTT
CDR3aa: CAPLPGQGAKGNQPQHF

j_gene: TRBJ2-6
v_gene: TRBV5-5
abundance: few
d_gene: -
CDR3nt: TGTGCCAGACCCTGGACAGCGGATACCACCTCTGGGGCCAACGTCCTGACTTTC
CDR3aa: CARPWTADTTSGANVLTF

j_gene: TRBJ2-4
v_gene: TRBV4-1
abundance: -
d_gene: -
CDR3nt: TGCGCCAGCAGCCAACTGGGGGGAGCCAAAAACATTCAGTACTTC
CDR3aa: CASSQLGGAKNIQYF

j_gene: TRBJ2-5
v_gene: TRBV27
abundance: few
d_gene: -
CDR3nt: TGTGCCAGCAGTTTAAATGGACAGTTTGACGAGACCCAGTACTTC
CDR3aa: CASSLNGQFDETQYF

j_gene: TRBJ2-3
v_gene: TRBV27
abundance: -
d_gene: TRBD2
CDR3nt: TGTGCCAGCAGTTTAGCATTTAGCGGGAGATCTACGCAGTATTTT
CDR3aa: CASSLAFSGRSTQYF

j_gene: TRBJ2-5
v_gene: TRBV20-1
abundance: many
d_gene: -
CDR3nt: TGCAGTGCTAGAGATCGAGGGTTTGAGACCCAGTACTTC
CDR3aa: CSARDRGFETQYF

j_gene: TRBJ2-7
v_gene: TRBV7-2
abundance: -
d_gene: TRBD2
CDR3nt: TGTGCCAGCAGCAAGCCGGGACTAGCGGTCTACAATGAGCAGTACTTC
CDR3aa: CASSKPGLAVYNEQYF

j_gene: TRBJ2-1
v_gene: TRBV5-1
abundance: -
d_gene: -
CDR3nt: TGCGCCAGCGGAAACAGCGGAGTCTACAATGAGCAGTTCTTC
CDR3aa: CASGNSGVYNEQFF

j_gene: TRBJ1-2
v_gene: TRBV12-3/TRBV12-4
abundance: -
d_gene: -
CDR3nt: TGTGCCAGCAGTTTGGGGGGGCGGTTAAACTATGGCTACACCTTC
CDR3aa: CASSLGGRLNYGYTF

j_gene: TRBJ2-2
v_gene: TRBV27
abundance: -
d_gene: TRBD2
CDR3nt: TGTGCCAGCGGTCACCGCCCGACTAGCAAGAACACCGGGGAGCTGTTTTTT
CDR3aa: CASGHRPTSKNTGELFF

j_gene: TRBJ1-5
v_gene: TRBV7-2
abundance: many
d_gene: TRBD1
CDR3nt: TGTGCCAGCAGCTTAGTGACAGGGAGCAATCAGCCCCAGCATTTT
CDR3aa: CASSLVTGSNQPQHF

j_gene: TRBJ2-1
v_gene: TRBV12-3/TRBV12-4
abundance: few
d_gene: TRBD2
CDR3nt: TGTGCCAGCAGTCCCCCTAGCGGGAGGGTCTACAATGAGCAGTTCTTC
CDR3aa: CASSPPSGRVYNEQFF

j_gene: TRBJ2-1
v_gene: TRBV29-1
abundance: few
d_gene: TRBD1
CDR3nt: TGCAGCGCCCGGACAGGGGAATACAATGAGCAGTTCTTC
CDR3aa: CSARTGEYNEQFF

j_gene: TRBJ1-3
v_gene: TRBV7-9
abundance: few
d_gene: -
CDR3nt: TGTGCCAGCAGCTTAGACCCAGGGTCTGGAAACACCATATATTTT
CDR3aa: CASSLDPGSGNTIYF

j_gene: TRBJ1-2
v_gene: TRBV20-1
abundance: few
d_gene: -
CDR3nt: TGCAGTGCTAGAGATCCGGACTCTATAAACTATGGCTACACCTTC
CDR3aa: CSARDPDSINYGYTF

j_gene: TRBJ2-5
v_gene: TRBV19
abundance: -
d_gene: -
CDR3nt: TGTGCCAGTAGCCTAGCGCGAGTCTTCACTGAGCAGTACTTC
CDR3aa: CASSLARVFTEQYF

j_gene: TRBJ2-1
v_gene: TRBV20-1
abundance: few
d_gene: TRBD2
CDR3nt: TGCAGTGGTTGGGGGGACTTAAGAACTAGCGGGAGGGCCTACTCCTACAATGAGCAGTTCTTC
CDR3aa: CSGWGDLRTSGRAYSYNEQFF

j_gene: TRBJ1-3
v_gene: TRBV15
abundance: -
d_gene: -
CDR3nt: TGTGCCACCAAGTCCGGGGACGCGGGAAACACCATATATTTT
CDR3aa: CATKSGDAGNTIYF

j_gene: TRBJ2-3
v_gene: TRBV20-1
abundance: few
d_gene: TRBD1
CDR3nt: TGCAGTGCTAGGTGGGCAGGGGGAACAGATACGCAGTATTTT
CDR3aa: CSARWAGGTDTQYF

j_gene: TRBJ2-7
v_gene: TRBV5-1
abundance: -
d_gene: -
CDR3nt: TGCGCCAGCAAACCCCAGCGGCTATACTCCTACGAGCAGTACTTC
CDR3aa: CASKPQRLYSYEQYF

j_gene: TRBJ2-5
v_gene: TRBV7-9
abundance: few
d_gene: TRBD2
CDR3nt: TGTGCCAGCAGCCTGACTAGCGGTTTAGGAGAGACCCAGTACTTC
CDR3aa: CASSLTSGLGETQYF

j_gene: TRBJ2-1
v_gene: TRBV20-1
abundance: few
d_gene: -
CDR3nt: TGCAGTGCCCACTTAAGGGGGGGTGAGCAGTTCTTC
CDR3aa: CSAHLRGGEQFF

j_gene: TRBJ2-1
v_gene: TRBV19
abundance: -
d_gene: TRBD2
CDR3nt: TGTGCCAGTAGTTCCCTAGCGGGCTCCAATGAGCAGTTCTTC
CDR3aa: CASSSLAGSNEQFF

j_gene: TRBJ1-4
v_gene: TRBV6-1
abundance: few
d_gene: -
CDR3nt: TGTGCCAGCAGTCAACTAGACACGTCGAGGGTGTTTTTT
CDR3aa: CASSQLDTSRVFF

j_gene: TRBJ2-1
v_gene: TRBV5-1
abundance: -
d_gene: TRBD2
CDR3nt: TGCGCCAGCAGCCGGGTCACTAGCGGGAGTTTCAACAATGAGCAGTTCTTC
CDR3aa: CASSRVTSGSFNNEQFF

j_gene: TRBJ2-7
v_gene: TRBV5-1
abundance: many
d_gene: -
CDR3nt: TGCGCCAGCAGCTTCCCGGGTCCGTCCTACGAGCAGTACTTC
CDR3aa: CASSFPGPSYEQYF

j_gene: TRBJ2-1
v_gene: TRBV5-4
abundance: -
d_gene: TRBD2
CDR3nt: TGTGCCAGCAGCTCGCACCCTAGCGGGGGGCGGAGCTCCTACAATGAGCAGTTCTTC
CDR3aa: CASSSHPSGGRSSYNEQFF

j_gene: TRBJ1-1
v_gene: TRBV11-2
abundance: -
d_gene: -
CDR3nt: TGTGCCAGCAGCTTCGCCCTTCGGGGTAACACTGAAGCTTTCTTT
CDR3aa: CASSFALRGNTEAFF

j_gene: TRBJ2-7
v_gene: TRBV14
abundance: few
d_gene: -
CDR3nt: TGTGCCAGCAGCCTTCGAGGAGTCCGGTACGAGCAGTACTTC
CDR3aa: CASSLRGVRYEQYF

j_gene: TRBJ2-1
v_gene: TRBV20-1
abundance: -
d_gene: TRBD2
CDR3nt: TGCAGTGCTACGGGACTAGCGACTTACAATGAGCAGTTCTTC
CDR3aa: CSATGLATYNEQFF

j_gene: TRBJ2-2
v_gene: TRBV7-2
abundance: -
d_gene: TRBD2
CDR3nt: TGTGCCAGCAGCTTCAGGAACCTAGCGGGGACCGGGGAGCTGTTTTTT
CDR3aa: CASSFRNLAGTGELFF

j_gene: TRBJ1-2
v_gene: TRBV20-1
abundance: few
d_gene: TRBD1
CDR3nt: TGCAGTGCTTCCCAGACAGGGGGCGGAACCAATGGCTACACCTTC
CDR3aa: CSASQTGGGTNGYTF

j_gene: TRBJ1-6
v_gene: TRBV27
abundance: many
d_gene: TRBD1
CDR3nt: TGTGCCAGCAGCTGGGACAGCTATAATTCACCCCTCCACTTT
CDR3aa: CASSWDSYNSPLHF

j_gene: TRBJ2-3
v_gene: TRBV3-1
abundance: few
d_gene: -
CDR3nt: TGTGCCAGCAGCCAATCCAGGGCGACAGATACGCAGTATTTT
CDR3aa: CASSQSRATDTQYF

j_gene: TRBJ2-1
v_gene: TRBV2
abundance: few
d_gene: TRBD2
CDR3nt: TGTGCCAGCACCCTCTTGACTAGCGGGGATGAGCAGTTCTTC
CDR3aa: CASTLLTSGDEQFF

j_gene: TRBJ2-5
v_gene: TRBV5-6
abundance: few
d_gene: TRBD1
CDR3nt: TGTGCCAGCAGCTTGGGACAGGGTCGAGGAGAGACCCAGTACTTC
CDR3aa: CASSLGQGRGETQYF

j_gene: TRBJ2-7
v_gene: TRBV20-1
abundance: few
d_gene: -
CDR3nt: TGCAGTGCCGACCTACAGGGAGGGTACTTC
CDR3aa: CSADLQGGYF

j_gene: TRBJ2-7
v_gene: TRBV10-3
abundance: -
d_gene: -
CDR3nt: TGTGCCATCAGTCCTAGCCATTACTCCTACGAGCAGTACTTC
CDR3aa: CAISPSHYSYEQYF

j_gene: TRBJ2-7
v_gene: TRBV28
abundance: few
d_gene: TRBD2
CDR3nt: TGTGCCAGCAGTTTGTTCTCTAGCGGGACGTCCTACGAGCAGTACTTC
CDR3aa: CASSLFSSGTSYEQYF

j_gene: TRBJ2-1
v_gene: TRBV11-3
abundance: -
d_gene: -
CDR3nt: TGTGCCAGCAACTCTAGAACCGACAATGAGCAGTTCTTC
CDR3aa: CASNSRTDNEQFF

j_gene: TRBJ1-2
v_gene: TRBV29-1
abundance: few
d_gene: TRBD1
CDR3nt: TGCATAGCCAGGGGGGCAGGGGGCGATCATGGCTACACCTTC
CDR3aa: CIARGAGGDHGYTF

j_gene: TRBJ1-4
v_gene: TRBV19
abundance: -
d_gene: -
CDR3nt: TGTGCCAGTAGTCTACAGGATGAAAAACCGTTTTTT
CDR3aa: CASSLQDEKPFF

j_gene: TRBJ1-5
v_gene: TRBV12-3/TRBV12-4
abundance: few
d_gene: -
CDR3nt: TGTGCCAGCAGTTTTGAGCCGTTGTGCGTACAGGGAAGGGATAGCAATCAGCCCCAGCATTTT
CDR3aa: CASSFEPLCVQGRDSNQPQHF

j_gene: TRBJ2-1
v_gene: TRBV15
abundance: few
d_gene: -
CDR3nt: TGTGCCACCAGCAGGGAATTAGCGGTGAGCTCCTACAATGAGCAGTTCTTC
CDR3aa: CATSRELAVSSYNEQFF

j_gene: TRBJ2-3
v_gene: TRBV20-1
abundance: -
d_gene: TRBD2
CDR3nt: TGCAGTGCTGAAGGGACTAGCGGGAGAACAGATACGCAGTATTTT
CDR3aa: CSAEGTSGRTDTQYF

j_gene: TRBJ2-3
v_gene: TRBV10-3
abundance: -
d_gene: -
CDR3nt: TGTGCCATCAGTGAGTTCGGGCCAGATACGCAGTATTTT
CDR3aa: CAISEFGPDTQYF

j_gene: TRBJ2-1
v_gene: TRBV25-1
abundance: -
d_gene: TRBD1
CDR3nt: TGTGCCAGCAGTGAATACGGAGACAGGGAAGAGACCCAGTTCTTC
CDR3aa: CASSEYGDREETQFF

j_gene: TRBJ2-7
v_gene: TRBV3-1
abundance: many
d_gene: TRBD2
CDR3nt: TGTGCCAGCAGCCAAGTGTCGGGAGGCGAGCAGTACTTC
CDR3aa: CASSQVSGGEQYF

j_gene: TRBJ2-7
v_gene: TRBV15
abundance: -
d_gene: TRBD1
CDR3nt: TGTGCCACCAGCAGAGATCCAGGGGGCGAGCTTAAGAAGTACTTC
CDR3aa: CATSRDPGGELKKYF

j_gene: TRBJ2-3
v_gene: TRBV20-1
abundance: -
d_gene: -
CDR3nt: TGCAGTGCTAGACCGGGCAATCAGCGGAGGCCCACAGATACGCAGTATTTT
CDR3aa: CSARPGNQRRPTDTQYF

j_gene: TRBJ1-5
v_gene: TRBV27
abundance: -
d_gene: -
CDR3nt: TGTGCCAGCAGTTTCCCTCGACTCAATCAGCCCCAGCATTTT
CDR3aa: CASSFPRLNQPQHF

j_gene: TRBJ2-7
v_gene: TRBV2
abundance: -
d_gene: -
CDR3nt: TGTGCCAGCAGGGGTGGTGGGGGCTCCTACGAGCAGTACTTC
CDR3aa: CASRGGGGSYEQYF